This note documents a single T cell receptor (beta chain) sequence. This sample was included in a study of control samples from healthy donors and cancer patients. Repertoires were generated with immunoSEQ multiplex PCR, while TCRdb's copy carries only in-frame clones and drops some. The data contain fewer than 150,000 clones, around 90% of them singletons. Germline-derived CDR1 and CDR2 are SEHNR and FQNEAQ (reference sequence). With 1 base clipped from V and 4 bases from J, the junction kept 14 bases outside the gene matches. The CDR3 loop spans 19 amino acids. The sample was blood. This TCR was recovered from a man between 18 and 29 years old in good health. The rearrangement joins TRBV7-9 to TRBJ2-2, with 8 bases matching TRBD2. The CDR3 here is CASSLGAGALLAGTGELFF. The CDR3 nucleotides are TGTGCCAGCAGCTTAGGTGCGGGGGCGCTGCTAGCGGGCACCGGGGAGCTGTTTTTT.